The sequence of this T cell receptor (beta chain) was determined in a study of identical twins (dated by TCRdb to about 2016). About the investigation overall: To test whether fetal clonotypes persist, this study deep-sequenced TCR alpha and beta repertoires from monozygotic twins, from unrelated adults of various ages, and from cord blood. To rule out contamination, replicate twin experiments were performed at different times with different library preparation protocols.

V is pared back by 4 bases and J by 1 base, with 5 bases lying between the germline termini. The CDR3, cysteine through phenylalanine, is 13 amino acids long. CDR3 DNA is the only sequence kept; it has 39 bases, read in frame from the first base. Every donor in the study was a healthy Caucasian. The twin cohort consisted of three pairs of female monozygotic twins, all aged about 18 to 30 years. CD4+ and CD8+ T cell populations were isolated with positive isolation kits from Invitrogen. Libraries were constructed by 5' RACE. The sequencer was an Illumina HiSeq 2000. Template switching introduced a universal primer binding site; the final cDNA contained a unique molecular identifier, enabling accurate counting of TCR cDNA molecules. Specific primers in the conserved constant-segment region were used to synthesize first-strand cDNA for the TCR alpha and beta chains. To control for contamination, every cDNA library was double barcoded, receiving both a SMART-Mk sample barcode and Illumina barcodes. Two successive PCR steps introduced TruSeq adapter sequences along with Illumina sample barcodes. The Illumina HiSeq platform was used with custom primers to sequence TCR alpha and beta cDNA libraries. The paper's data handling went like this. MiGEC processed the raw reads to extract unique molecular identifiers, while MiXCR was used to determine the CDR3 positions. Recombination models were inferred per individual with the repgenHMM and IGoR tools using an EM algorithm. Shared clonotype analysis was performed with the tcR package in R, normalizing sharing by the product of cloneset sizes. To study raw recombination without the effects of thymic and clonal selection, out-of-frame nonproductive sequences were analyzed. TCRdb trimmed public reads at Q25 via fastp, called clones via MiXCR and kept in-frame beta chains. CDR3 protein sequences are deduplicated, and each keeps its most common genes and DNA. The V and J calls come from TCRdb's annotation, not from the publication. Here the sample has about 520,000 distinct CDR3 sequences; about 20% occur a single time. Around 0.9% of the sample is taken by the ten largest.

The paper's findings and limits, for the study overall: In monozygotic twins, out-of-frame TCR alpha sharing was systematically underestimated by recombination models, although the models agreed with sharing between unrelated individuals. Invariant T cells such as MAIT and iNKT could partly confound zero-insertion analyses, though diverse VJ usage argued against this for most clonotypes. Because the same donors could not be followed over many years, conclusions were based on cross-sectional statistical analysis. Compared with coincidental sharing between unrelated individuals, out-of-frame TCR alpha sequences shared between twins showed an excess of sequences with low generation probability. Fewer insertions were carried by abundant cord blood beta clonotypes, a similar but weaker trend appeared in young adult naive repertoires, and no such trend appeared in memory repertoires. In beta out-of-frame sequences, excess twin sharing was weaker, because having fewer shared sequences lowered the signal-to-noise ratio.

Many counts were recorded for this clonotype. Its cognate antigen has yet to be identified. The input lacks base qualities; no much larger clone sits a single base away. This sample was also put to use in a study of T cells expressing NK-cell markers. As that second study puts it: Fewer than ten donors provided sorted CD3+CD56+NKG2C+, CD3+CD56+NKG2C- and CD3+CD56-NKG2C+ T-cell subsets, whose TCR beta-chain repertoires were profiled. Seven of the eight sequenced donors were HCMV-seropositive and one was HCMV-seronegative. To restrict sorting to alphabetaTCR-expressing T cells, an anti-gammadeltaTCR antibody was added in several experiments. In about six donors, the dominant CD3+CD56+NKG2C+ clonotypes were found to rank among the top 10 CD8+ clonotypes and to make up about 1.0-7.5% of CD8+ T cells. Those dominant clonotypes were again the most abundant among CD3+CD56-NKG2C+ cells in a handful of donors, at roughly 28.3-65%. Whether the expanded NKG2C-expressing T cell clones were specific for HCMV antigens remained unclear. Randomly selected healthy volunteers, three men and five women, were used as the eight sequenced donors. HCMV serostatus was determined by detecting HCMV-specific IgG in serum with a commercial ELISA kit. MIGEC was used to demultiplex reads and group reads by UMI, and MiTCR was used to assemble and quantify clonotypes. Only TCR cDNA sequences supported by at least two reads were kept to exclude erroneous sequences. The tcR package was used for downstream repertoire analysis, with clonotypes matched between fractions based on CDR3 nucleotide sequence plus V segment. VDJmatch was used to annotate antigen specificity against VDJdb, with one amino acid substitution in CDR3 permitted.

Recombination linked TRBV12-3 or TRBV12-4 to TRBJ1-5; no D gene can be assigned with confidence. This receptor was obtained from a woman in her late teens or twenties in good health. The sample taken for sequencing was CD4+ T cells sorted from blood. Here the CDR3 is given as CASSSESNQPQHF. In nucleotides, the sequence is TGTGCCAGCAGTTCGGAGAGCAATCAGCCCCAGCATTTT.